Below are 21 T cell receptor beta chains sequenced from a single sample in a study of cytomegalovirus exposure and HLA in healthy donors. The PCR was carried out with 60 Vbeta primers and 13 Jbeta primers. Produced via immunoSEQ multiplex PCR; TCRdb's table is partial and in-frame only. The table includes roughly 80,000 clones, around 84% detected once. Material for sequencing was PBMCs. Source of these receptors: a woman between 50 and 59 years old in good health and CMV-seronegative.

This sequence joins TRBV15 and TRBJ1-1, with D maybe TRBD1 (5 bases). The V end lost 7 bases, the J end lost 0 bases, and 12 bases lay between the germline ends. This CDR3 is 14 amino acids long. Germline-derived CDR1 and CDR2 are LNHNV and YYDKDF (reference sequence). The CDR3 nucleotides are TGTGCCACCACCAGTGGCAGGGTGAACACTGAAGCTTTCTTT. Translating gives CATTSGRVNTEAFF.

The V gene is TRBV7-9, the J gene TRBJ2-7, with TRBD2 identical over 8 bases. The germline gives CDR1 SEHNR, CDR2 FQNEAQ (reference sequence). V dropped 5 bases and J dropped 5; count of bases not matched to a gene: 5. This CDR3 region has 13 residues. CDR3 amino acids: CASSRGGVHEQYV. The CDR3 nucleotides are TGTGCCAGCAGCCGGGGGGGGGTTCACGAGCAGTACGTC.

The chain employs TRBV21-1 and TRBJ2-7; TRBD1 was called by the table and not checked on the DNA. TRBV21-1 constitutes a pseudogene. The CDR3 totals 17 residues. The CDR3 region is CASSKAQPGGTSYEQYV. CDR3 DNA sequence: TGTGCCAGCAGCAAAGCGCAGCCAGGGGGCACCTCCTACGAGCAGTACGTC.

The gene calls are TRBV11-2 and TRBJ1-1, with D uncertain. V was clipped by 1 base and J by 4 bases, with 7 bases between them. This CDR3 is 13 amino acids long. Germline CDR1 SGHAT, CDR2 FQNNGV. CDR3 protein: CASSLAVSTEAFF. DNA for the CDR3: TGTGCCAGCAGCTTAGCGGTGAGCACTGAAGCTTTCTTT.

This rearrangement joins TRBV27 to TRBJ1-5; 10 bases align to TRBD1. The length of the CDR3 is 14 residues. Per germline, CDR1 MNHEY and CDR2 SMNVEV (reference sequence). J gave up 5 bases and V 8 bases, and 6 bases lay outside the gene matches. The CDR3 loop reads CASSRQGADQPQHF. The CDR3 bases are TGTGCCAGCTCCCGACAGGGGGCAGATCAGCCCCAGCATTTT.

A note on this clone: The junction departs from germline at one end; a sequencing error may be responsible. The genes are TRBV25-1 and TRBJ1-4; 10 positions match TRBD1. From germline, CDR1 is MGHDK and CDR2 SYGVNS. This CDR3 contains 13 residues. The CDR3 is CASRDRGWEKLLF. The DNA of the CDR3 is TGTGCCAGCAGGGACAGGGGGTGGGAAAAACTGCTTTTT.

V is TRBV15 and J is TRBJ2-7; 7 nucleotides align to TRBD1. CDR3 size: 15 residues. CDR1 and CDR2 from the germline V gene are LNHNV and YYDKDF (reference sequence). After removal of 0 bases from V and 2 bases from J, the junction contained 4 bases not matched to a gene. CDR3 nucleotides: TGTGCCACCAGCAGAGATACAGGGGTAACCTACGAGCAGTACTTC. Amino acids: CATSRDTGVTYEQYF.

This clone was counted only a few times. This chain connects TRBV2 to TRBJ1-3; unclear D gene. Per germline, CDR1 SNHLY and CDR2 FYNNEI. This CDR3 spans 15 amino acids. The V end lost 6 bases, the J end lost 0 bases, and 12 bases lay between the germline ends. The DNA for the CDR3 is TGTGCCAGCAGCTCGGACTGGAGCTCTGGAAACACCATATATTTT. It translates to CASSSDWSSGNTIYF.

CDR3 sequence (DNA): TGTGCCAGCAGGCCATCCGGGACAGGGGACACCGGGGAGCTGTTTTTT. This gives the protein CASRPSGTGDTGELFF. The J gene is TRBJ2-2, the V gene TRBV11-2; 10 nucleotides align to TRBD1. Per germline, CDR1 SGHAT and CDR2 FQNNGV. The junction had 7 bases not matched to a gene; V was cut back by 6 bases and J by 3 bases. The CDR3 is 16 amino acids.

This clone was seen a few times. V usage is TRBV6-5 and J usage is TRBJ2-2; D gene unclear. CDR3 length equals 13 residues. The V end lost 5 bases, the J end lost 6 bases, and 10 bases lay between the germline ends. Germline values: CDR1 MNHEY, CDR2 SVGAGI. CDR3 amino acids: CASSPGGAGELFF. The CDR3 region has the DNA TGTGCCAGCAGTCCGGGTGGAGCCGGGGAGCTGTTTTTT.

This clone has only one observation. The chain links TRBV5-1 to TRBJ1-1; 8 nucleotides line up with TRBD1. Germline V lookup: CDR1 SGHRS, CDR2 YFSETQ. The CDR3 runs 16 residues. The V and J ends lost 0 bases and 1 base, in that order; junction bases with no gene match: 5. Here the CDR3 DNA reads TGCGCCAGCAGCTTGGCCCGGGACAGGAAGAACACTGAAGCTTTCTTT. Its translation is CASSLARDRKNTEAFF.

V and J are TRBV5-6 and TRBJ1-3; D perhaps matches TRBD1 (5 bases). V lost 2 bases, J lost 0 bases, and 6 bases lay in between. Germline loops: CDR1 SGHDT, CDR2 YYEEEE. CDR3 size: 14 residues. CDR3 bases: TGTGCCAGCAGCTTTACAGGCTCTGGAAACACCATATATTTT. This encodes CASSFTGSGNTIYF.

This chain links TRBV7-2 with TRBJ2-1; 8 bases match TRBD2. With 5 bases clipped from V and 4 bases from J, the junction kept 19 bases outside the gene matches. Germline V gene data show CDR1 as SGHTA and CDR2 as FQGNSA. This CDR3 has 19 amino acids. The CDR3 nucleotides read TGTGCCAGCAGCAAGTACGTGGGGAGCGGGAGTTTCCTATACAATGAGCAGTTCTTC. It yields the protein CASSKYVGSGSFLYNEQFF.

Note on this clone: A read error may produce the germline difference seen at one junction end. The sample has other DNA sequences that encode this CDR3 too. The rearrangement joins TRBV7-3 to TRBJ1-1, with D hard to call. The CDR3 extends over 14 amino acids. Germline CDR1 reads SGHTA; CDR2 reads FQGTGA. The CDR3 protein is CASSLGAGNTEAFF. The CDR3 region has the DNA TGTGCCAGCAGCTTAGGAGCGGGGAACACTGAAGCTTTCTTC.

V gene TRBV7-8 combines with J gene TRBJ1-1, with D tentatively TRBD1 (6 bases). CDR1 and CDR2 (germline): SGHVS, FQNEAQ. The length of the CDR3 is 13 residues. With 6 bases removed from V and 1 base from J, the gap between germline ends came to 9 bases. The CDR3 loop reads CASSSTGNTEAFF. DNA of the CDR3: TGTGCCAGCAGTTCGACAGGGAACACTGAAGCTTTCTTT. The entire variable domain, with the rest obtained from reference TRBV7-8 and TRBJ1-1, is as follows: GAGVSQSPRYKVAKRGQDVALRCDPISGHVSLFWYQQALGQGPEFLTYFQNEAQLDKSGLPSDRFFAERPEGSVSTLKIQRTQQEDSAVYLCASSSTGNTEAFFGQGTRLTVV.

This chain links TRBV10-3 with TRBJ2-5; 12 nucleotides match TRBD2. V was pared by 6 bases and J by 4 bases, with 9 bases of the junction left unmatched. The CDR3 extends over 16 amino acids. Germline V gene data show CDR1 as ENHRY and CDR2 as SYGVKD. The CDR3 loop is CAIRAQTSGSPETQYF. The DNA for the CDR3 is TGTGCCATCAGGGCCCAGACTAGCGGGAGTCCAGAGACCCAGTACTTC.

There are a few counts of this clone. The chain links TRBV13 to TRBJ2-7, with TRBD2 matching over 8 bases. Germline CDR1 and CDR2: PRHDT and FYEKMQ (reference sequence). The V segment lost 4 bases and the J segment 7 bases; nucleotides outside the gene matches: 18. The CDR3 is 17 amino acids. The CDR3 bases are TGTGCCAGCAGCTCCGGGAGTGTACGAGCGGGGGCAGGGGAGCAGTACTTC. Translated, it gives CASSSGSVRAGAGEQYF.

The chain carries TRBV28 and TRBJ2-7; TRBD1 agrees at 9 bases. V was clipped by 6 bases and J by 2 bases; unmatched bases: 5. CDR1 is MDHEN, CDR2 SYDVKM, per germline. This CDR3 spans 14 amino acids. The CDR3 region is CASSRTGDPYEQYF. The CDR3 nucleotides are TGTGCCAGCAGCCGGACAGGGGACCCCTACGAGCAGTACTTC.

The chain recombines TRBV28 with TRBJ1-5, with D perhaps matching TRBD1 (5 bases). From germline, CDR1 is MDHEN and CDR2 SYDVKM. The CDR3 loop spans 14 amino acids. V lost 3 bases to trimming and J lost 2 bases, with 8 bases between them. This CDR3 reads CASSFQGGNQPQHF. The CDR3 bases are TGTGCCAGCAGTTTCCAAGGGGGCAATCAGCCCCAGCATTTT.

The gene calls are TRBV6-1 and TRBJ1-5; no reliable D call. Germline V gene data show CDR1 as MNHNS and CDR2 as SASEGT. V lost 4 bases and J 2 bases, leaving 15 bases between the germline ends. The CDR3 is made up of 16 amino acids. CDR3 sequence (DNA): TGTGCCAGCAGTGTATCCGATTCGAGGGGCAATCAGCCCCAGCATTTT. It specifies CASSVSDSRGNQPQHF.

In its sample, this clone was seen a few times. CDR3 coding DNA: TGCAGTGCCCCAGACACCAATGGCTACACCTTC. It specifies CSAPDTNGYTF. The chain has TRBV20-1 and TRBJ1-2, with no clear D. CDR1 is DFQATT, CDR2 SNEGSKA, per germline (reference sequence). There are 11 residues in the CDR3. The V gene lost 6 bases and the J gene lost 6 bases, with 11 bases spanning the gap.